This T cell receptor beta chain is from a study of T-cell reconstitution after alpha-beta-depleted transplantation in children (dated by TCRdb to the mid-2010s). Background for the entire study: Using TCR repertoire profiling, the study followed T-cell immune reconstitution in a quantitative way in children after TCRalphabeta/CD19-depleted allogeneic hematopoietic cell transplantation.

Library preparation was by PCR. The sequencer listed for this sample is Illumina HiSeq 2500. TCR libraries were prepared with molecular barcoding, using unique molecular identifiers to normalize TCRbeta repertoire quantification. In TCRdb, the public reads were trimmed at Q25 with fastp and aligned with MiXCR, with productive beta chains retained. Merged by CDR3 protein, the rows form single entries marked with the most common genes and DNA. The sample table holds roughly 500,000 distinct CDR3 sequences, of which approximately 32% were seen once. The ten most abundant clones make up approximately 2.3% of the sample. Points on this clonotype: The clone's antigen remains unknown. Base qualities were left out, and no much larger clone turns up one base away.

The cysteine opens and the phenylalanine closes a CDR3 of 15 amino acids. Solely the CDR3 DNA is kept, with 45 bases framed from the first base. The germline V gene (reference sequence) yields SGHNT for CDR1 and YYREEE for CDR2. The germline V and J ends show losses of 3 bases and 6 bases respectively, and no gene match explains 5 bases of the junction. Recombination linked TRBV5-4 to TRBJ1-4, and TRBD1 aligns with 10 junction nucleotides. Sequences were derived from PBMCs from the stem cell graft donor, sampled from the stem cell graft. This TCR derives from a human donor who donated a stem cell graft to a child with aplastic anemia. The nucleotides are TGTGCCAGCAGCTACAGCGGGACAGGGGATGAAAAACTGTTTTTT. The translation is CASSYSGTGDEKLFF.